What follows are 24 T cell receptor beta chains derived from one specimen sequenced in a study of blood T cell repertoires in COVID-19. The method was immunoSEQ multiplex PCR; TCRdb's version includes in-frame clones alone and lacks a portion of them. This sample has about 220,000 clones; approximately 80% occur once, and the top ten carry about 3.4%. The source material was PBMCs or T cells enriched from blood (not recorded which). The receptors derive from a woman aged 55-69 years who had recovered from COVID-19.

CDR3 nucleotides: TGTGCCAGCTCACCACAAACGTCGACAGGGGGAACAAATCAGCCCCAGCATTTT. This codes for CASSPQTSTGGTNQPQHF. The chain carries TRBV18 and TRBJ1-5, with 9 bases identical to TRBD1. The CDR3 contains 18 residues. Germline assignment: CDR1 KGHSH and CDR2 LQKENI. V was pared by 1 base and J by 4 bases, with 11 bases of the junction left unmatched.

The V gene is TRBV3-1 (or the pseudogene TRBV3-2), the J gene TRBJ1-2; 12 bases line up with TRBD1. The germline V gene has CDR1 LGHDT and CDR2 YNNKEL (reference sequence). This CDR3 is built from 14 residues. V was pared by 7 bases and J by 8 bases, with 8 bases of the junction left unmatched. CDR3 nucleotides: TGTGCCAGCACCCGGGGGACAGGGGGCAGGGGCTACACCTTC. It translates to CASTRGTGGRGYTF.

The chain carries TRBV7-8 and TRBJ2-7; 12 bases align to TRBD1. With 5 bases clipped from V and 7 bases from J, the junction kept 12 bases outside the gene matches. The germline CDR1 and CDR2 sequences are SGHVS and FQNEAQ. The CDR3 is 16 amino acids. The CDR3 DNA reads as TGTGCCAGCAGCGCGGAACCCGGGACAGGGGGCGGGGAGCAGTACTTC. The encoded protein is CASSAEPGTGGGEQYF.

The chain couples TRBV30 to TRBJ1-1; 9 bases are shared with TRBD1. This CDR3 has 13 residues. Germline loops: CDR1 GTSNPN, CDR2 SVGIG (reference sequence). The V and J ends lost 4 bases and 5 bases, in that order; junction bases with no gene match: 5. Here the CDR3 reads CAWTGQGFTEAFF. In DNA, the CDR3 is TGTGCCTGGACCGGACAGGGGTTTACTGAAGCTTTCTTT.

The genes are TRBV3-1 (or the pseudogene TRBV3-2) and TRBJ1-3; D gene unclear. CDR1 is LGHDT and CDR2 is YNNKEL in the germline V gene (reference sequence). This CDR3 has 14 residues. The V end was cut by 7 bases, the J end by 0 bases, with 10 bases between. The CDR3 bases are TGTGCCAGCACCCCGAGCGGCTCTGGAAACACCATATATTTT. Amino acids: CASTPSGSGNTIYF.

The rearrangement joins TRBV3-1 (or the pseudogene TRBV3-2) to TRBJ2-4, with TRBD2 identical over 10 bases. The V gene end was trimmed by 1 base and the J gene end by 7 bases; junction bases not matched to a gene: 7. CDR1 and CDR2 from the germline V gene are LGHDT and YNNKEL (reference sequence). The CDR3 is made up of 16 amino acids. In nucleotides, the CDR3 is TGTGCCAGCAGCCAAGGGGGGGGACTAGCGTCCAACATTCAGTACTTC. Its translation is CASSQGGGLASNIQYF.

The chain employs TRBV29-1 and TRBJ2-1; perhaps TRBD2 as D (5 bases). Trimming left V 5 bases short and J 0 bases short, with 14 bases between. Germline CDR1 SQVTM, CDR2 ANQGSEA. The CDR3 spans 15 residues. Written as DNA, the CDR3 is TGCAGCGTTAAGGCGGACTGGAGCTCCTACAATGAGCAGTTCTTC. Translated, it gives CSVKADWSSYNEQFF.

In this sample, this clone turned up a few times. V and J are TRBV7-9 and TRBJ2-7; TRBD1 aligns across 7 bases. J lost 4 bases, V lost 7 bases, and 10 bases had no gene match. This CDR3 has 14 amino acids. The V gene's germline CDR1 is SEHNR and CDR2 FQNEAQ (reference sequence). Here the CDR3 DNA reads TGTGCCAGCATCGGGGCAGGGGGATTTTACGAGCAGTACTTC. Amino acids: CASIGAGGFYEQYF. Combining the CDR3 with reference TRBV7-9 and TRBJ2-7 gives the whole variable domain DTGVSQNPRHKITKRGQNVTFRCDPISEHNRLYWYRQTLGQGPEFLTYFQNEAQLEKSRLLSDRFSAERPKGSFSTLEIQRTEQGDSAMYLCASIGAGGFYEQYFGPGTRLTVT.

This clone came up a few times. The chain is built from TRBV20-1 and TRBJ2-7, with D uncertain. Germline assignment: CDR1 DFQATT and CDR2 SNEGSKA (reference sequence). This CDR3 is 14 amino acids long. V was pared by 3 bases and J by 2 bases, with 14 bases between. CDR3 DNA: TGCAGTGCTAGTTCTTCTAGTCGGACCTACGAGCAGTACTTC. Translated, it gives CSASSSSRTYEQYF.

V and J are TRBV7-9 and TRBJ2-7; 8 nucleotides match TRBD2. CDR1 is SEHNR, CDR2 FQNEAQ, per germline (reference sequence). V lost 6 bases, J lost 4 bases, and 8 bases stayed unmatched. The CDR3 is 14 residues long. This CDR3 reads CASSPTGGTYEQYF. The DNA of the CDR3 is TGTGCCAGCAGTCCAACGGGAGGGACGTACGAGCAGTACTTC.

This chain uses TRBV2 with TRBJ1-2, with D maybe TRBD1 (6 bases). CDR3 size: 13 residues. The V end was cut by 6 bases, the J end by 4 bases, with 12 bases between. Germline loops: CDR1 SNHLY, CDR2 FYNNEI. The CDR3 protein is CASSVAGAYGYTF. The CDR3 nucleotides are TGTGCCAGCAGCGTGGCGGGGGCCTATGGCTACACCTTC.

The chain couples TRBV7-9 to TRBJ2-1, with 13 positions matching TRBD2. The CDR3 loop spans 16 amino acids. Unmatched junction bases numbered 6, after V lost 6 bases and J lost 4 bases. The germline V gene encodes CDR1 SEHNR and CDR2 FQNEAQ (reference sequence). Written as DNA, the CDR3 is TGTGCCAGCAGGGGACTAGCGGGGCTGAAATACAATGAGCAGTTCTTC. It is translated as CASRGLAGLKYNEQFF.

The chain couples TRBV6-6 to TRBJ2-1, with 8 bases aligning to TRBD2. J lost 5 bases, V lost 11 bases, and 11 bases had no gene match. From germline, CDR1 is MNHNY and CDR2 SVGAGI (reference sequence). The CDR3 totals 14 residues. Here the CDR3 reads CAGGSGSQNNEQFF. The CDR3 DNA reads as TGTGCCGGGGGGAGCGGGAGCCAAAACAATGAGCAGTTCTTC.

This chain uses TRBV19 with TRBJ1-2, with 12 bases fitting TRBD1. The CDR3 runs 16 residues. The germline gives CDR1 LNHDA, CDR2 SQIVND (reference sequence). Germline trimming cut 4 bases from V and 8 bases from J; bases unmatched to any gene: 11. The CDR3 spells CASSRGTGGQTIGYTF. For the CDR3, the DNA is TGTGCCAGTAGTAGGGGGACAGGGGGCCAAACCATCGGCTACACCTTC.

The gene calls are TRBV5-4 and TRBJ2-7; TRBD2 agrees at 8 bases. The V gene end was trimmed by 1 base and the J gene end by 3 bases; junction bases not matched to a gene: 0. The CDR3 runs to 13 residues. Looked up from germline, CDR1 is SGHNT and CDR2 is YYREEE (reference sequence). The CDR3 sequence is CASSLREGYEQYF. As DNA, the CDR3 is TGTGCCAGCAGCTTGCGGGAGGGCTACGAGCAGTACTTC.

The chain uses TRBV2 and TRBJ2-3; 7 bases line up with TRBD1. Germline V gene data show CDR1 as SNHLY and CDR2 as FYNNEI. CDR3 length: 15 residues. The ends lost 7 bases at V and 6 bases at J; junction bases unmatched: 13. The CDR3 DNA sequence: TGTGCCAGCACTCCCAAAGGCACAGGGGACGATACGCAGTATTTT. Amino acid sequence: CASTPKGTGDDTQYF.

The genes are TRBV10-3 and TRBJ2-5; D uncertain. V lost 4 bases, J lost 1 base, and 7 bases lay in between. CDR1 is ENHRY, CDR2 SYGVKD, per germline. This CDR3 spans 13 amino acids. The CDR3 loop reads CAISGESQETQYF. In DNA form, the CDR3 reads TGTGCCATCAGTGGAGAGTCCCAAGAGACCCAGTACTTC.

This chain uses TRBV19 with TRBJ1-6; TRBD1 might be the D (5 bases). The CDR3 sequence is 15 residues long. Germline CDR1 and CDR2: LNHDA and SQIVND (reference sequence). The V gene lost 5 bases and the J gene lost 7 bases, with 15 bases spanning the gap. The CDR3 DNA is TGTGCCAGTAGTCTTCCCGGGGGGGGAAATTCACCCCTCCACTTT. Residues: CASSLPGGGNSPLHF.

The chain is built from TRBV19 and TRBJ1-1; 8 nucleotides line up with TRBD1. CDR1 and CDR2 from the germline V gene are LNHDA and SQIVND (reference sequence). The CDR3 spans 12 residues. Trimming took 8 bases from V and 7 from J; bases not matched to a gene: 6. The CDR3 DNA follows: TGTGCCAGTGCGGACAGGGTAGGTGAAGCTTTCTTT. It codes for CASADRVGEAFF.

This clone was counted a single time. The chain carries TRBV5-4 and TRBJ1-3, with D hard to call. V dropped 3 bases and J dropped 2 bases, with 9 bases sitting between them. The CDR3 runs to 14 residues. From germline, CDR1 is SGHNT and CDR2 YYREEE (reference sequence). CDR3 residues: CASSSGEPGNTIYF. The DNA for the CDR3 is TGTGCCAGCAGCTCGGGAGAACCTGGAAACACCATATATTTT.

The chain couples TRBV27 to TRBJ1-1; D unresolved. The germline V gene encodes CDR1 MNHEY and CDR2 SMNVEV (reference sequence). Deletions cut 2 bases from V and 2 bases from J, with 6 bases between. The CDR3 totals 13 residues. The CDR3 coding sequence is TGTGCCAGCAGTTTAAACAGTAACACTGAAGCTTTCTTT. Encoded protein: CASSLNSNTEAFF.

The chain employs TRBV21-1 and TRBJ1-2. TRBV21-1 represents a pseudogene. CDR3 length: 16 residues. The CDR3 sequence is CASSRESMAGIYGYTF. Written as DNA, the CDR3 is TGTGCCAGCAGCAGAGAGTCAATGGCCGGGATCTATGGCTACACCTTC.

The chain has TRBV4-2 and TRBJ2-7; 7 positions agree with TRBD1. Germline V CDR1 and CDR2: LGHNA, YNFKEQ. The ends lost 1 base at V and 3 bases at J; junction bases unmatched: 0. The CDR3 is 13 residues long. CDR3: CASSQGDSYEQYF. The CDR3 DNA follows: TGTGCCAGCAGCCAAGGGGACAGCTACGAGCAGTACTTC.

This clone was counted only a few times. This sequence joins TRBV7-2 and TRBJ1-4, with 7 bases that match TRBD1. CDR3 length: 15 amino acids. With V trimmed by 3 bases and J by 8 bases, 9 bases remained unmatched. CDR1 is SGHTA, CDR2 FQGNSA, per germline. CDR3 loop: CASSFRGDRREKLFF. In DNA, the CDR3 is TGTGCCAGCAGCTTCAGGGGGGACAGACGAGAAAAACTGTTTTTT.